This T cell receptor beta chain comes out of a study of blood T cell repertoires in COVID-19 (dated by TCRdb to the early 2020s). Turning to the overall study: Samples covering the acute and convalescent phases of COVID-19 were provided by collaborators in the United States, Italy and Spain. The prospective study material was composed of cDNA or gDNA derived from T cells, B-cell-depleted T cells, or PBMCs. Deeply sampled blood TCRbeta repertoires from subjects exposed to, actively infected with, or recovered from COVID-19 were included in the dataset. The sample metadata nearly always contained a de-identified subject ID, COVID-19 status, age in years and sex. Where available, HLA class I and class II types were obtained from metadata supplied by the sample provider rather than from assay-based typing. The repertoires were released in a freely available public database intended as a resource for research on the immune response to SARS-CoV-2. The samples were drawn from the first 160 participants of the ongoing ImmuneRACE study and from some 1,300 subjects provided by 6 global collaborators. Broader findings and caveats from the paper: The amount of clinical and demographic metadata varied by source and participant and was provided uncurated.

TCRbeta CDR3 regions were amplified from genomic DNA using the immunoSEQ Assay, a bias-controlled multiplex PCR. The source study handled its data this way. The number of nucleated cells in each sample was estimated by amplification of reference gene primers within the assay. To quantify the absolute abundance of each unique TCRbeta CDR3 rearrangement, sequence reads were collapsed and filtered. For each sample, productive Simpson clonality was calculated as the square root of Simpson's diversity index across productive rearrangements. TCRdb obtained this table from immuneACCESS and retained in-frame rearrangements with V and J assigned. These tables miss some clones; where compared with another copy, unresolved V genes account for less than half of the shortfall, and the remainder is unexplained. The DNA was the basis for D and trimming; V, J and clone size are from that table. The sample table records some 240,000 clones; more than 65% of these occur just once. In total, the top ten clones hold 3.4% of the sample.

In the prospective study, participants were roughly 18 to 90 years old, resided in about two dozen geographic areas of the United States, and were enrolled through a virtual design. Cohort assignment in the prospective study relied on participant-reported clinical history from a screening survey and a study questionnaire. Recovered participants in ImmuneRACE Cohort 3 were defined as having two consecutive negative NP/OP PCR tests, clearance from a healthcare professional, or resolution of symptoms. In the prospective study, whole blood, serum and a nasopharyngeal or oropharyngeal swab were collected from each participant by mobile phlebotomists. Participants in the prospective study had the option to provide additional blood draws and questionnaires over a 2-month period. Before DNA extraction, prospective study blood samples were shipped either frozen or at room temperature. The CDR3 covers 16 residues, taking in both the cysteine and the phenylalanine. Only the CDR3 DNA is retained, 48 bases long and in frame from the first base. CDR1 SGHRS and CDR2 YFSETQ are derived from the germline V gene. Trimmed from V: 1 base; trimmed from J: 3 bases; junction bases lacking a gene match: 5.

On this clone: No cognate antigen has been identified for it. No quality values exist for individual bases; no much larger clone is one base distant.

The sequence links TRBV5-1 to TRBJ2-5, and TRBD1 matches 11 of the central bases. This TCR came from a man between 50 and 59 years old who had recovered from COVID-19. Sequencing was carried out using PBMCs or T cells enriched from blood (not recorded which). The bases read TGCGCCAGCAGCTTGCGGGGACAGGGGGTCGAAGAGACCCAGTACTTC. Protein translation: CASSLRGQGVEETQYF. The full variable domain, completed from the reference TRBV5-1 and TRBJ2-5 proteins outside the CDR3, reads KAGVTQTPRYLIKTRGQQVTLSCSPISGHRSVSWYQQTPGQGLQFLFEYFSETQRNKGNFPGRFSGRQFSNSRSEMNVSTLELGDSALYLCASSLRGQGVEETQYFGPGTRLLVL.